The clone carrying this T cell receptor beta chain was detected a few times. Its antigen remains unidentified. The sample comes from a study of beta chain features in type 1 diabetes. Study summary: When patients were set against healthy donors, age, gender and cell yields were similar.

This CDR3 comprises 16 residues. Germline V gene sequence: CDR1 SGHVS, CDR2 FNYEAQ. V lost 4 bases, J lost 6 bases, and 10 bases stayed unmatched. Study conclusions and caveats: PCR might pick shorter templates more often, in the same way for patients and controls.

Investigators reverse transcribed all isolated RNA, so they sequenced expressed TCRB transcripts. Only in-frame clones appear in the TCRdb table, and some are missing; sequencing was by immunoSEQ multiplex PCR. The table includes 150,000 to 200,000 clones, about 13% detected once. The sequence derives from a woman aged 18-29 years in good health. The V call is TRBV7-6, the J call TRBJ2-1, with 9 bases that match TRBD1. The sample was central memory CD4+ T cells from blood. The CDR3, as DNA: TGTGCCAGCAGCTACCGACGGGACAGGGAAGGCAATGAGCAGTTCTTC. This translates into CASSYRRDREGNEQFF.